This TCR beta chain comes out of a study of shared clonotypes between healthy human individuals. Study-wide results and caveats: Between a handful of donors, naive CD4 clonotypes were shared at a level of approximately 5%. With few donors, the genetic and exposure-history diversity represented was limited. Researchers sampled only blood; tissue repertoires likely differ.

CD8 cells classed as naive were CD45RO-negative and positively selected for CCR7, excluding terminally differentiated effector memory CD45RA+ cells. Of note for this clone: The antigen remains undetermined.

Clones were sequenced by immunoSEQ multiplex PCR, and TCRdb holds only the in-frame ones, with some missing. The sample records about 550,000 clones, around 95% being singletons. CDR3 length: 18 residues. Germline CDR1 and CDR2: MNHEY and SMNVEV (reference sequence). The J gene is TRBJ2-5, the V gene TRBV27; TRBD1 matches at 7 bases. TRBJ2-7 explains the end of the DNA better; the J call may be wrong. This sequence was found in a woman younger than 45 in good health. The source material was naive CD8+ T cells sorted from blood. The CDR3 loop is CASSPTTPRGTFSYEQYF. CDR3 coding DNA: TGTGCCAGCAGTCCGACAACCCCCAGGGGGACATTCTCCTACGAGCAGTACTTC.